What follows are 2 T cell receptor beta chains derived from one specimen sequenced in a study of shared clonotypes between healthy human individuals. TCRdb's table, derived via immunoSEQ multiplex PCR, lists solely in-frame clones and lacks some. The table shows some 530,000 clones, with almost 80% occurring only once. The sequencing input was PBMCs. These receptors were obtained from a woman aged 40 to 50 in good health. Some clones in this sample may be carry-over from other donors' samples.

In regard to this clone: The same CDR3 arises from other DNA sequences in this sample as well. The V gene is TRBV5-1, the J gene TRBJ2-5; 12 bases are a match to TRBD2. From germline, CDR1 is SGHRS and CDR2 YFSETQ. The V gene end was trimmed by 0 bases and the J gene end by 5 bases; junction bases not matched to a gene: 2. This CDR3 contains 15 residues. The CDR3 sequence: CASSLALAGGETQYF. CDR3 in DNA: TGCGCCAGCAGCTTGGCCCTAGCGGGAGGGGAGACCCAGTACTTC. Filled out from reference TRBV5-1 and TRBJ2-5, the complete variable domain reads KAGVTQTPRYLIKTRGQQVTLSCSPISGHRSVSWYQQTPGQGLQFLFEYFSETQRNKGNFPGRFSGRQFSNSRSEMNVSTLELGDSALYLCASSLALAGGETQYFGPGTRLLVL.

This sequence joins TRBV2 and TRBJ2-2, with D unresolved. Trimming took 2 bases from V and 4 from J, leaving 5 bases between them. This CDR3 comprises 13 residues. CDR1 is SNHLY and CDR2 is FYNNEI in the germline V gene. CDR3 coding DNA: TGTGCCAGCAGTGAAATTGGCACCGGGGAGCTGTTTTTT. Encoded protein: CASSEIGTGELFF.